The clone carrying this T cell receptor (beta chain) was seen many times. Its specificity is unknown. Patients were all untreated before their thyroid surgery. The data were taken from a study of metastatic and nonmetastatic thyroid tumors. For the study at large: Peripheral blood and tumor or nodule samples from malignant and benign thyroid patients were compared. Whole-study findings and limits: Malignant thyroid tumors reportedly exceeded benign nodules significantly in TCR beta diversity, with the difference appearing in blood and tumor.

Original processing notes: What underpinned the distant-metastasis classifier for papillary thyroid cancer was the set of CDR3 differences across clinicopathological groups. TCRdb re-called the PCR reads through MiXCR. The V and J calls here are based on TCRdb, not the publication. The table lists 20,000 to 30,000 clones, around 15% of them singletons. The V and J ends lost 7 bases and 3 bases, in that order; junction bases with no gene match: 11. Germline CDR1 and CDR2: LNHDA and SQIVND (reference sequence). The CDR3 runs 17 residues. This receptor was taken from a female donor with papillary thyroid cancer or a benign thyroid nodule (not recorded which). Some clones in this sample may be carry-over from other donors' samples. Sequencing used blood. V gene TRBV19 combines with J gene TRBJ2-1, with 11 bases lining up with TRBD2. CDR3 DNA sequence: TGTGCCAGTACCCCGCGTAGCGGGAGGGCTCTCTACAATGAGCAGTTCTTC. As protein: CASTPRSGRALYNEQFF.